A selection of T cell receptor beta chains follows, all from one sample in a study of T cells in Graves' hyperthyroidism and ophthalmopathy. TCRdb passed the multiplex PCR reads through MiXCR, listing each CDR3 protein once. In the table there are around 720,000 distinct CDR3 sequences, just over 35% of which are singletons. Sequenced: blood. These receptors were obtained from a woman between 40 and 50 years old with Graves' hyperthyroidism. Both conserved end residues are part of each CDR3. A D gene is named only where the DNA matches it firmly. Only some rows state a clone size, as once, few, many or a class for expanded clones.

d_call: .; cdr3_length: 14; v_call: TRBV4-1; clone_size: .; j_call: TRBJ2-7; cdr3_nt: TGCGCCAGCAGCCAAGACGGGGAGATAAACGAGCAGTACTTC; cdr3_aa: CASSQDGEINEQYF
d_call: TRBD2; cdr3_length: 15; v_call: TRBV6-6; clone_size: .; j_call: TRBJ2-7; cdr3_nt: TGTGCCAGCAGTTACAGTCGGGGGGTGAACTACGAGCAGTACTTC; cdr3_aa: CASSYSRGVNYEQYF
d_call: .; cdr3_length: 11; v_call: TRBV6-5; clone_size: many; j_call: TRBJ2-7; cdr3_nt: TGTGCCAGCAGTGTAAACAGTGGGCAGTACTTC; cdr3_aa: CASSVNSGQYF
d_call: TRBD1; cdr3_length: 16; v_call: TRBV7-2; clone_size: .; j_call: TRBJ1-6; cdr3_nt: TGTGCCAGCAGCGATCCGGGACAGGGGGAATTATCACCCCTCCACTTT; cdr3_aa: CASSDPGQGELSPLHF
d_call: .; cdr3_length: 13; v_call: TRBV19; clone_size: .; j_call: TRBJ2-2; cdr3_nt: TGTGCCAGTGCGAAGGGGTTCACCGGGGAGCTGTTTTTT; cdr3_aa: CASAKGFTGELFF
d_call: .; cdr3_length: 12; v_call: TRBV19; clone_size: .; j_call: TRBJ1-2; cdr3_nt: TGTGCCACCACTGTACGCTCCACTGGCTACACCTTC; cdr3_aa: CATTVRSTGYTF
d_call: .; cdr3_length: 16; v_call: TRBV11-2; clone_size: .; j_call: TRBJ2-7; cdr3_nt: TGTGCCAGCAGCTCCGAATCTAGCTGGAGCTCCTACGAGCAGTACTTC; cdr3_aa: CASSSESSWSSYEQYF
d_call: .; cdr3_length: 12; v_call: TRBV29-1; clone_size: many; j_call: TRBJ2-5; cdr3_nt: TGCAGCGTTAACGGTCTACAAGAGACCCAGTACTTC; cdr3_aa: CSVNGLQETQYF
d_call: TRBD1; cdr3_length: 15; v_call: TRBV19; clone_size: few; j_call: TRBJ1-2; cdr3_nt: TGTGCCAGTAGTATACAAGACAGGGAAGGATATGGCTACACCTTC; cdr3_aa: CASSIQDREGYGYTF
d_call: .; cdr3_length: 14; v_call: TRBV10-3; clone_size: many; j_call: TRBJ2-5; cdr3_nt: TGTGCCTCCCGGGGGCTGGCTACTCAAGAGACCCAGTACTTC; cdr3_aa: CASRGLATQETQYF
d_call: .; cdr3_length: 15; v_call: TRBV12-3/TRBV12-4; clone_size: many; j_call: TRBJ2-7; cdr3_nt: TGTGCCAGCAGGCCGGCCCTACAGGGTTCCTACGAGCAGTACTTC; cdr3_aa: CASRPALQGSYEQYF
d_call: TRBD2; cdr3_length: 17; v_call: TRBV4-3; clone_size: many; j_call: TRBJ2-5; cdr3_nt: TGCGCCAGCAGCCAAGGAGGGACTAGCGGGATTCAAGAGACCCAGTACTTC; cdr3_aa: CASSQGGTSGIQETQYF
d_call: .; cdr3_length: 16; v_call: TRBV7-2; clone_size: .; j_call: TRBJ1-1; cdr3_nt: TGTGCCAGCAGCTTAGAGGGTTCGGGTTTGAACACTGAAGCTTTCTTT; cdr3_aa: CASSLEGSGLNTEAFF
d_call: TRBD1; cdr3_length: 15; v_call: TRBV11-1; clone_size: .; j_call: TRBJ1-6; cdr3_nt: TGTGCCAGCAGTTTAACCGGGACAGGGGAGTCACCCCTCCACTTT; cdr3_aa: CASSLTGTGESPLHF
d_call: .; cdr3_length: 15; v_call: TRBV25-1; clone_size: many; j_call: TRBJ1-4; cdr3_nt: TGTGCCAGCAGTTTGGGGGGCACAACTAATGAAAAACTGTTTTTT; cdr3_aa: CASSLGGTTNEKLFF
d_call: .; cdr3_length: 13; v_call: TRBV19; clone_size: .; j_call: TRBJ1-1; cdr3_nt: TGTGCCAGTAGGAAAGGGGGGGCCCCTGAAGCTTTCTTT; cdr3_aa: CASRKGGAPEAFF
d_call: .; cdr3_length: 15; v_call: TRBV10-3; clone_size: .; j_call: TRBJ2-7; cdr3_nt: TGTGCCAGCAGGTCCCGGTTAGGGCAAAGCTACGAGCAGTACTTC; cdr3_aa: CASRSRLGQSYEQYF
d_call: .; cdr3_length: 15; v_call: TRBV7-9; clone_size: many; j_call: TRBJ1-6; cdr3_nt: TGTGCCAGCAGCGAGCAACGGAGATATAATTCACCCCTCCACTTT; cdr3_aa: CASSEQRRYNSPLHF
d_call: TRBD2; cdr3_length: 14; v_call: TRBV7-9; clone_size: many; j_call: TRBJ2-5; cdr3_nt: TGTGCCAGCAGGCTAGCGGGGGACCAAGAGACCCAGTACTTC; cdr3_aa: CASRLAGDQETQYF
d_call: .; cdr3_length: 16; v_call: TRBV20-1; clone_size: .; j_call: TRBJ2-3; cdr3_nt: TGCAGTGCATACCCTAGCAACCCTAGACTCACAGATACGCAGTATTTT; cdr3_aa: CSAYPSNPRLTDTQYF
d_call: TRBD1; cdr3_length: 15; v_call: TRBV6-5; clone_size: .; j_call: TRBJ1-2; cdr3_nt: TGTGCCAGCAGTCTCCCTGTCGTAGGGGGCAATGGCTACACCTTC; cdr3_aa: CASSLPVVGGNGYTF
d_call: .; cdr3_length: 13; v_call: TRBV6-1; clone_size: few; j_call: TRBJ1-1; cdr3_nt: TGTGCCAGCATCGGGAACATGAACACTGAAGCTTTCTTT; cdr3_aa: CASIGNMNTEAFF
d_call: .; cdr3_length: 14; v_call: TRBV10-3; clone_size: .; j_call: TRBJ1-6; cdr3_nt: TGTGCCAGCCGACCGGTTGCCTATAATTCACCCCTCCACTTT; cdr3_aa: CASRPVAYNSPLHF
d_call: .; cdr3_length: 14; v_call: TRBV29-1; clone_size: .; j_call: TRBJ2-5; cdr3_nt: TGCAGCGTTGACGACGGGGGGCGGTATGAGACCCAGTACTTC; cdr3_aa: CSVDDGGRYETQYF
d_call: TRBD1; cdr3_length: 16; v_call: TRBV10-3; clone_size: .; j_call: TRBJ2-2; cdr3_nt: TGTGCCAGCAGTCTTTGGACAGGGTCGAACACCGGGGAGCTGTTTTTT; cdr3_aa: CASSLWTGSNTGELFF